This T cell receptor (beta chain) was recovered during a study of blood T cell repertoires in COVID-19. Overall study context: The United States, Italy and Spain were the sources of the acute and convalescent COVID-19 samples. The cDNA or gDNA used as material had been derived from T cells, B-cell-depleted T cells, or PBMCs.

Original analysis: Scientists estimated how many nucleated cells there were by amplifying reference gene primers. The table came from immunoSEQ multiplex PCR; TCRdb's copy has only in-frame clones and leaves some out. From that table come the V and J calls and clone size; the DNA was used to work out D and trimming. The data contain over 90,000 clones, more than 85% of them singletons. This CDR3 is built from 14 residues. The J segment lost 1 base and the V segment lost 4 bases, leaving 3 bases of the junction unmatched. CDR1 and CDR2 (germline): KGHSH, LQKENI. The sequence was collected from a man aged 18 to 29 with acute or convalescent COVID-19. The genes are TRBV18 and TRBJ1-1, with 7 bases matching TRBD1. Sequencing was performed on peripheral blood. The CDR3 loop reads CASSLGQRNTEAFF. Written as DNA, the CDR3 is TGTGCCAGCTCACTGGGACAGAGGAACACTGAAGCTTTCTTT.